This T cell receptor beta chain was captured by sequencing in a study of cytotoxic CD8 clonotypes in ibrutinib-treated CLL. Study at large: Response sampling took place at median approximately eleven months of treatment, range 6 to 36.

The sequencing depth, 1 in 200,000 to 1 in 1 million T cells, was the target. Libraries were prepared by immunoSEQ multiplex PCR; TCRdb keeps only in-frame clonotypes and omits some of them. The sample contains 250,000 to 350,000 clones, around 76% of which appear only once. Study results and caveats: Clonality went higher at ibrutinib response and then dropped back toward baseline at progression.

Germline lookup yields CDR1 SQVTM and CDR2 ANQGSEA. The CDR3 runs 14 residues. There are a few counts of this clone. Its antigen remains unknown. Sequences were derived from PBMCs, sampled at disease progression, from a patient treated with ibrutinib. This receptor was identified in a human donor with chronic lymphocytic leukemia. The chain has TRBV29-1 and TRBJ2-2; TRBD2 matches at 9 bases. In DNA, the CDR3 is TGCAGTTTCTCGGGGACTAGCAACACCGGGGAGCTGTTTTTT. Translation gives CSFSGTSNTGELFF.